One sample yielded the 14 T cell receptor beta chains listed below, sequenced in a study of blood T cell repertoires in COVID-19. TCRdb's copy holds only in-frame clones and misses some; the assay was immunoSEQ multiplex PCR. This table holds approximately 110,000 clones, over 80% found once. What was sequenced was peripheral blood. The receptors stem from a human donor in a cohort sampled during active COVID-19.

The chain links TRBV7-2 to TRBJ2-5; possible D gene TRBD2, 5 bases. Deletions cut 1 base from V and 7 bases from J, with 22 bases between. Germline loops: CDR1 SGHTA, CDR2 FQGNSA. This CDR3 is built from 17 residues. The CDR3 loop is CASSLVGSGSTPGTQYF. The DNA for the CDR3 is TGTGCCAGCAGCTTAGTAGGGTCGGGATCGACCCCCGGGACCCAGTACTTC.

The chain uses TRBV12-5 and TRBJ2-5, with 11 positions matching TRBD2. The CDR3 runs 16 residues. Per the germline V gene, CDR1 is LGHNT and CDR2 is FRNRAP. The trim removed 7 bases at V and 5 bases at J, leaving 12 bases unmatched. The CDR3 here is CASVLLSGGALETQYF. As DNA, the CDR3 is TGTGCTAGTGTTCTCCTTAGCGGGGGGGCTCTGGAGACCCAGTACTTC.

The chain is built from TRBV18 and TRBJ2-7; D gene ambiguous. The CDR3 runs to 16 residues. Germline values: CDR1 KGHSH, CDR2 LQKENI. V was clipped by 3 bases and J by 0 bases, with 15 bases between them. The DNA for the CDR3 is TGTGCCAGCTCACCCACCGGTTCTTACAGCTCCTACGAGCAGTACTTC. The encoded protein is CASSPTGSYSSYEQYF.

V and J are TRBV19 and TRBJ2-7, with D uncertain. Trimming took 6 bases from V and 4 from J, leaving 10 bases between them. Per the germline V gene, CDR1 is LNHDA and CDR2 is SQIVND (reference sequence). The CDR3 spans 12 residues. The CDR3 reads CASSTPSYEQYF. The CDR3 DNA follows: TGTGCCAGTAGCACACCAAGTTACGAGCAGTACTTC.

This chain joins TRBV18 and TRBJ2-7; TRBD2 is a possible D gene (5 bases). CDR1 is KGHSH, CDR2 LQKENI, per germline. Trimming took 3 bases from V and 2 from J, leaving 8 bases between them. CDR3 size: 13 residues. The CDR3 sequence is CASSPGSTYEQYF. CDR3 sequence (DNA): TGTGCCAGCTCACCTGGGAGTACCTACGAGCAGTACTTC. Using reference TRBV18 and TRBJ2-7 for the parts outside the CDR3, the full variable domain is NAGVMQNPRHLVRRRGQEARLRCSPMKGHSHVYWYRQLPEEGLKFMVYLQKENIIDESGMPKERFSAEFPKEGPSILRIQQVVRGDSAAYFCASSPGSTYEQYFGPGTRLTVT.

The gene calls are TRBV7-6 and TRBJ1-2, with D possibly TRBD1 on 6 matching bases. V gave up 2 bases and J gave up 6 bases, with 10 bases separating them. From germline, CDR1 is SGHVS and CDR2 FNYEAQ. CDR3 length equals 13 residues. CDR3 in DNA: TGTGCCAGCAGCTTATCAGGGGTTCATGGCTACACCTTC. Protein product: CASSLSGVHGYTF.

Here the CDR3 reads CASSSGLASSYNEQFF. The DNA of the CDR3 is TGCGCCAGCAGCTCAGGACTAGCGTCCTCCTACAATGAGCAGTTCTTC. The chain carries TRBV5-1 and TRBJ2-1, with TRBD2 matching 9 bases. The V gene end was trimmed by 3 bases and the J gene end by 0 bases; junction bases not matched to a gene: 4. The CDR3 extends over 16 amino acids. CDR1 is SGHRS, CDR2 YFSETQ, per germline.

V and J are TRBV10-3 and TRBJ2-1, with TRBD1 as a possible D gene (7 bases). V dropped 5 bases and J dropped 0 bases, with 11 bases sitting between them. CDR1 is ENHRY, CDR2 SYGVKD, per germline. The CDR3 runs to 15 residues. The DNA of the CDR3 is TGTGCCATCAGTTGGCGGGACAGCTCCTACAATGAGCAGTTCTTC. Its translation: CAISWRDSSYNEQFF.

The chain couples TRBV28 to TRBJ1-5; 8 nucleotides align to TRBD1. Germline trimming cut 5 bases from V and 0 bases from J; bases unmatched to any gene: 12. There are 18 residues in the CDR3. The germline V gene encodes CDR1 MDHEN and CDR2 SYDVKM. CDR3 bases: TGTGCCAGCAGTATACCTAGGACAGGGCTCTATAGCAATCAGCCCCAGCATTTT. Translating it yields CASSIPRTGLYSNQPQHF.

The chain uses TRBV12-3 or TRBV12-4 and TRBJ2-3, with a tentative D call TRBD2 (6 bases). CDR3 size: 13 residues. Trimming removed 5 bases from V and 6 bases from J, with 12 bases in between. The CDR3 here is CASSATSWDTQYF. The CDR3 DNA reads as TGTGCCAGCAGTGCGACTAGTTGGGATACGCAGTATTTT.

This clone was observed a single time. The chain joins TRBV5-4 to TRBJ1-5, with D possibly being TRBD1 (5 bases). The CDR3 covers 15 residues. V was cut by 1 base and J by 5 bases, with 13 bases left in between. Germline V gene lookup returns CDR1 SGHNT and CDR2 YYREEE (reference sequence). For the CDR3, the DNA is TGTGCCAGCAGCTTGTTCCAGAGCAGGGATCAGCCCCAGCATTTT. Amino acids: CASSLFQSRDQPQHF. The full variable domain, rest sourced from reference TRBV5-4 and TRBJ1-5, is ETGVTQSPTHLIKTRGQQVTLRCSSQSGHNTVSWYQQALGQGPQFIFQYYREEENGRGNFPPRFSGLQFPNYSSELNVNALELDDSALYLCASSLFQSRDQPQHFGDGTRLSIL.

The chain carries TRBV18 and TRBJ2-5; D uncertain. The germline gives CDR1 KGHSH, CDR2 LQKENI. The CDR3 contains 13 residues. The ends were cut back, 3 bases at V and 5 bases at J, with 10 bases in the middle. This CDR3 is CASSPNPGETQYF. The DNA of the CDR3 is TGTGCCAGCTCACCTAACCCCGGGGAGACCCAGTACTTC.

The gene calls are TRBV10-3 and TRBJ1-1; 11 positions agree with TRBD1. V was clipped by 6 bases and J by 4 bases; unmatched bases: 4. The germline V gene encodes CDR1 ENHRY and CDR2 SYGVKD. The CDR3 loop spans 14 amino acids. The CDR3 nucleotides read TGTGCCATCAGCGACGGGACAGGGGGCACTGAAGCTTTCTTT. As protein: CAISDGTGGTEAFF.

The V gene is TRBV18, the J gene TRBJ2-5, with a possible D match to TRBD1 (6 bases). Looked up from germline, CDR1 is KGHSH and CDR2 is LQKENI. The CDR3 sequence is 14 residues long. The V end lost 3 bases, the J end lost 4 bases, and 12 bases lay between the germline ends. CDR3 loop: CASSPEQGRETQYF. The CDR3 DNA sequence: TGTGCCAGCTCACCGGAGCAGGGGCGAGAGACCCAGTACTTC.